Sequencing of this TCR beta chain was carried out in a study of blood T cell repertoires in COVID-19. Trimming shortened V by 4 bases and J by 4 bases, and 14 bases separated the two germline ends. The CDR3 is 15 residues long. The germline V gene encodes CDR1 MNHNY and CDR2 SVGAGI (reference sequence). Study processing details: Estimates of nucleated cell counts were drawn from the amplification of reference gene primers. Assay: immunoSEQ multiplex PCR; the TCRdb copy retains only in-frame clones and omits some. That table supplies the V and J calls and clone size; D and trimming were determined from the DNA. The sample lists about 160,000 clones, 70% to 90% seen once, with 6.5% to 7.5% in the top ten.

The sample was peripheral blood. This chain uses TRBV6-6 with TRBJ2-1, with D perhaps matching TRBD2 (6 bases). The TCR sequence derives from a man older than 75 with COVID-19, enrolled during active disease. For the CDR3, the DNA is TGTGCCAGCAGTTTAACAGGCGCGGGGTACAATGAGCAGTTCTTC. It codes for CASSLTGAGYNEQFF.